This T cell receptor (beta chain) was identified in a study of blood T cell repertoires in COVID-19. Whole-study context: T cells, B-cell-depleted T cells, or PBMCs provided the cDNA or gDNA that served as material.

Unmatched junction bases numbered 6, after V lost 4 bases and J lost 1 base. The length of the CDR3 is 16 residues. Germline-derived CDR1 and CDR2 are SGDLS and YYNGEE. This clone appeared a single time. Sequenced by immunoSEQ multiplex PCR; TCRdb stores in-frame clones only, minus some. Among about 190,000 clones, about 85% were seen once, and the ten largest hold 20% to 25%. This receptor was taken from a man aged 60-69 years with active or convalescent COVID-19. The chain has TRBV9 and TRBJ2-1; 9 nucleotides agree with TRBD2. Sequencing input: peripheral blood. The CDR3, as DNA: TGTGCCAGCAGCTTCGGCGGGGGGGCGTCCTACAATGAGCAGTTCTTC. This encodes CASSFGGGASYNEQFF.